These 22 T cell receptor beta chains were all obtained from the same sample, sequenced in a study of early T cells in non-severe SARS-CoV-2 infection. TCRdb redid the calling of the 5' RACE reads with MiXCR, one entry per CDR3 protein. There are some 35,000 distinct CDR3 sequences in the sample; under 7% occur only once, and about 25% lies in the top ten. Specimen: whole blood, collected at baseline. The receptor source for this set is an adult who was a healthcare worker with PCR-confirmed SARS-CoV-2 infection or an uninfected control (not recorded which).

This clonotype was observed at least ten times. The CDR3 spells CATSVSGQKNTGELFF. The CDR3 region has the DNA TGTGCCACCAGTGTGTCTGGACAGAAGAACACCGGGGAGCTGTTTTTT. The rearrangement joins TRBV24-1 to TRBJ2-2; a weak D match, TRBD1 (6 bases). The CDR3 runs 16 residues. The V and J ends lost 5 bases and 1 base respectively, with 13 bases between them. The germline gives CDR1 KGHDR, CDR2 SFDVKD.

This clonotype was observed a few times. V is TRBV7-2 and J is TRBJ2-1; TRBD2 agrees at 12 bases. This CDR3 comprises 15 residues. The junction had 7 bases not matched to a gene; V was cut back by 6 bases and J by 7 bases. Germline-derived CDR1 and CDR2 are SGHTA and FQGNSA. Here the CDR3 DNA reads TGTGCCAGCAGGAAGGGACTAGCGGGCGGAAATGAGCAGTTCTTC. Its translation: CASRKGLAGGNEQFF.

This clonotype has ten or more counts. As the CDR3 is not closed by the conserved phenylalanine or tryptophan, this likely results from a read error. This sequence joins TRBV29-1 and TRBJ2-3; no reliable D call. The CDR3 extends over 16 amino acids. Trimming left V 3 bases short and J 3 bases short, with 19 bases between. Germline values: CDR1 SQVTM, CDR2 ANQGSEA. In DNA form, the CDR3 reads TGCAGCGTTGATTACCCCATTGCAGACTCAACAGATACGCAGTATCTT. Protein sequence: CSVDYPIADSTDTQYL.

This clonotype was observed a handful of times. The genes are TRBV25-1 and TRBJ2-3, with unresolved D. V dropped 6 bases and J dropped 4 bases, with 5 bases sitting between them. CDR3 length equals 11 residues. The germline gives CDR1 MGHDK, CDR2 SYGVNS. Here the CDR3 reads CASRGPDTQYF. CDR3 coding DNA: TGTGCCAGCAGGGGCCCAGATACGCAGTATTTT. Filled out from reference TRBV25-1 and TRBJ2-3, the complete variable domain reads EADIYQTPRYLVIGTGKKITLECSQTMGHDKMYWYQQDPGMELHLIHYSYGVNSTEKGDLSSESTVSRIRTEHFPLTLESARPSHTSQYLCASRGPDTQYFGPGTRLTVL.

J is TRBJ1-5 and V is TRBV12-3 or TRBV12-4; TRBD1 matches at 10 bases. V lost 6 bases and J lost 2; bases outside the gene matches: 4. The CDR3 has 15 amino acids. The CDR3 here is CASRETGGGNQPQHF. The CDR3 DNA reads TGTGCCAGCAGGGAGACAGGGGGCGGCAATCAGCCCCAGCATTTT.

This clonotype was detected only a few times. The chain uses TRBV19 and TRBJ2-3; the D call may be TRBD1 or TRBD2 (5 bases each). The V gene's germline CDR1 is LNHDA and CDR2 SQIVND (reference sequence). The germline V and J ends were trimmed by 7 bases and 3 bases, with 14 bases remaining between them. The CDR3 contains 14 residues. CDR3 in amino acids: CASKDSRGTDTQYF. CDR3 nucleotides: TGTGCCAGTAAAGACAGTCGAGGGACAGATACGCAGTATTTT.

The sample holds many counts of this clonotype. This chain joins TRBV30 and TRBJ2-3, with 8 bases identical to TRBD1. V was clipped by 7 bases and J by 3 bases; unmatched bases: 6. CDR1 and CDR2 (germline): GTSNPN, SVGIG (reference sequence). This CDR3 spans 13 amino acids. Here the CDR3 reads CAYQRQGTDTQYF. CDR3 DNA sequence: TGTGCCTACCAACGACAGGGGACAGATACGCAGTATTTT.

There are many counts of this clonotype. This chain joins TRBV7-9 and TRBJ1-6, with a weak D call TRBD1 (6 bases). CDR3 length equals 16 residues. V was trimmed by 7 bases and J by 4 bases, leaving 17 bases between them. In germline, CDR1 is SEHNR, CDR2 FQNEAQ (reference sequence). CDR3 nucleotide sequence: TGTGCCAGCAACCAAACCGGGACATCTTATAATTCACCCCTCCACTTT. Translated, it gives CASNQTGTSYNSPLHF.

This clonotype has at least ten counts. The J gene is TRBJ1-5, the V gene TRBV28; D is undetermined. CDR3 length: 14 residues. The V end lost 4 bases, the J end lost 2 bases, and 9 bases lay between the germline ends. CDR1 is MDHEN, CDR2 SYDVKM, per germline. CDR3 nucleotides: TGTGCCAGCAGTTGGGGTAATGGCAATCAGCCCCAGCATTTT. This sequence encodes CASSWGNGNQPQHF. The full variable domain, with the rest looked up from reference TRBV28 and TRBJ1-5, is DVKVTQSSRYLVKRTGEKVFLECVQDMDHENMFWYRQDPGLGLRLIYFSYDVKMKEKGDIPEGYSVSREKKERFSLILESASTNQTSMYLCASSWGNGNQPQHFGDGTRLSIL.

The DNA of the CDR3 is TGTGCCAGCAGTTTACTACAGGGAATCTACGAGCAGTACTTC. It yields the protein CASSLLQGIYEQYF. The V and J genes are TRBV27 and TRBJ2-7; maybe TRBD1 (6 bases). Germline lookup yields CDR1 MNHEY and CDR2 SMNVEV (reference sequence). The CDR3 totals 14 residues. V was shortened by 2 bases and J by 3 bases, with 11 bases between the two germline ends.

This clonotype has a handful of counts. The V call is TRBV11-2, the J call TRBJ2-4; no firm D call. The germline CDR1 and CDR2 sequences are SGHAT and FQNNGV. This CDR3 has 15 residues. Trimming cost V 5 bases and J 4 bases, with 15 bases left between them. The CDR3 nucleotides read TGTGCCAGCAGCCGGGCCCCGGATAGGAAAAACATTCAGTACTTC. It encodes CASSRAPDRKNIQYF.

This clonotype was found many times. The chain couples TRBV5-1 to TRBJ2-7; D perhaps matches TRBD1 (5 bases). Trimming took 3 bases from V and 2 from J, leaving 9 bases between them. The CDR3 sequence is 13 residues long. Germline V CDR1 and CDR2: SGHRS, YFSETQ. CDR3 DNA: TGCGCCAGCAGCTCAACAGGTACCTACGAGCAGTACTTC. Translation: CASSSTGTYEQYF.

This clonotype has only a few counts. The CDR3 reads CASSLRRERGTGELFF. DNA of the CDR3: TGTGCCAGCAGCTTACGGCGCGAACGGGGGACCGGGGAGCTGTTTTTT. The chain joins TRBV7-6 to TRBJ2-2; possible D gene TRBD2, 6 bases. The CDR3 length is 16 residues. The germline CDR1 and CDR2 sequences are SGHVS and FNYEAQ. V was cut by 2 bases and J by 5 bases, with 15 bases left in between.

J is TRBJ2-5 and V is TRBV24-1; D call uncertain. The CDR3 length is 14 residues. Germline V lookup: CDR1 KGHDR, CDR2 SFDVKD. V was cut by 4 bases and J by 4 bases, with 12 bases left in between. Written as DNA, the CDR3 is TGTGCCACCAGTGACACGATTTTAGGAGAGACCCAGTACTTC. As protein: CATSDTILGETQYF.

The chain carries TRBV10-3 and TRBJ1-4; 7 nucleotides align to TRBD1. Per germline, CDR1 ENHRY and CDR2 SYGVKD. The CDR3 sequence is 14 residues long. V trimming: 3 bases; J trimming: 6 bases; junction bases outside the gene matches: 4. This CDR3 reads CAISERGQDEKLFF. The CDR3 DNA is TGTGCCATCAGTGAAAGGGGGCAGGATGAAAAACTGTTTTTT.

In its sample, this clonotype was seen a few times. The V call is TRBV5-1, the J call TRBJ1-1; 11 bases are shared with TRBD1. The CDR3 has 15 amino acids. The V gene's germline CDR1 is SGHRS and CDR2 YFSETQ. The junction had 1 base not matched to a gene; V was cut back by 2 bases and J by 1 base. CDR3 residues: CASSLGQGANTEAFF. The CDR3 DNA is TGCGCCAGCAGCTTAGGACAGGGGGCGAACACTGAAGCTTTCTTT.

This clonotype was observed once. This chain links TRBV9 with TRBJ2-5; 11 bases map to TRBD1. Germline CDR1 is SGDLS and CDR2 is YYNGEE. Unmatched junction bases numbered 8, after V lost 0 bases and J lost 7 bases. The CDR3 loop spans 16 amino acids. The CDR3 DNA is TGTGCCAGCAGCGTAGAGGACAGGGGGCTGGCCGGGACCCAGTACTTC. Residues: CASSVEDRGLAGTQYF.

This clonotype showed up just a few times. The chain couples TRBV11-3 to TRBJ1-1, with a tentative D call TRBD1 (5 bases). Deletions cut 1 base from V and 6 bases from J, with 9 bases between. CDR1 is SGHNT, CDR2 YENEEA, per germline. This CDR3 region has 13 residues. The CDR3 DNA sequence: TGTGCCAGCAGCTTAGGGGACCACCCTGAAGCTTTCTTT. This translates into CASSLGDHPEAFF. Full variable domain (outside the CDR3, taken from reference TRBV11-3 and TRBJ1-1): EAGVVQSPRYKIIEKKQPVAFWCNPISGHNTLYWYLQNLGQGPELLIRYENEEAVDDSQLPKDRFSAERLKGVDSTLKIQPAELGDSAVYLCASSLGDHPEAFFGQGTRLTVV.

This clonotype was counted ten times or more. The V gene is TRBV7-9, the J gene TRBJ2-1; the match to TRBD2 covers 10 bases. CDR1 and CDR2 (germline): SEHNR, FQNEAQ (reference sequence). The CDR3 loop spans 14 amino acids. Losses at the gene ends were 4 bases for V and 8 bases for J; bases not matched to a gene: 5. The CDR3 bases are TGTGCCAGCAGCTGGGCTAGCGGGAGCGATGAGCAGTTCTTC. Protein: CASSWASGSDEQFF.

Here the CDR3 DNA reads TGTGCCACCAGCAGAGGCGGGAGATACGAGGAGACCCAGTACTTC. Its translation is CATSRGGRYEETQYF. The J gene is TRBJ2-5, the V gene TRBV15; 7 bases are a match to TRBD2. Germline CDR1 is LNHNV and CDR2 is YYDKDF (reference sequence). J was trimmed by 5 bases and V by 1 base; bases with no gene match: 7. This CDR3 has 15 amino acids.

The sample holds many counts of this clonotype. The V and J genes are TRBV5-1 and TRBJ2-5; D not certain. CDR3 length equals 12 residues. V was shortened by 5 bases and J by 4 bases, with 9 bases between the two germline ends. CDR1 SGHRS and CDR2 YFSETQ come from the germline V gene. The chain's CDR3 is CASSLTRETQYF. The CDR3 nucleotides are TGCGCCAGCAGTTTAACGCGAGAGACCCAGTACTTC.

The CDR3 DNA follows: TGTGCCAGCAGCTTGATGAGCGGGAGGCCCCAGGTCCATGAGCAGTTCTTC. Its translation: CASSLMSGRPQVHEQFF. The V gene is TRBV5-4, the J gene TRBJ2-1; 9 nucleotides line up with TRBD2. There are 17 residues in the CDR3. Per germline, CDR1 SGHNT and CDR2 YYREEE (reference sequence). The V segment lost 1 base and the J segment 8 bases; nucleotides outside the gene matches: 13.